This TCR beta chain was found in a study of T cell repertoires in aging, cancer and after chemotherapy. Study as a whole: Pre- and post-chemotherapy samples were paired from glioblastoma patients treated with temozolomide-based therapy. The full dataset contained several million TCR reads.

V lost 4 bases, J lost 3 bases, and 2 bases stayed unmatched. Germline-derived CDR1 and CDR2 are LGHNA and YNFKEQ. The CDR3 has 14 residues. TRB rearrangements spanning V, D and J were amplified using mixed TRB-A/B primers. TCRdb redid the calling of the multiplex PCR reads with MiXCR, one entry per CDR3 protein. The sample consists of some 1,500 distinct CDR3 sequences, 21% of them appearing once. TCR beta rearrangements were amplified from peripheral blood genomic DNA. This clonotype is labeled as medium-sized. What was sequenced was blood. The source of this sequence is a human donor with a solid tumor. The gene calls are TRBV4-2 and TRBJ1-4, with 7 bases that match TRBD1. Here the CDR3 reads CASSLRGANEKLFF. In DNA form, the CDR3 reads TGTGCCAGCAGCCTCAGGGGGGCTAATGAAAAACTGTTTTTT.